What follows is one T cell receptor (beta chain) and its context. Its antigen remains unidentified. No much larger clone is present one base from it, and per-base qualities are unavailable. CDR1 and CDR2, per the germline V gene (reference sequence), are SGHNT and YYREEE. The CDR3 covers 14 residues, taking in both the cysteine and the phenylalanine. Only the CDR3 DNA is retained, 42 bases long and in frame from the first base. Trimming takes 0 bases from V and 0 bases from J, and the germline ends sit 6 bases apart. Peripheral blood CD8+ and CD4+ T cells from healthy donors, Susac syndrome patients and multiple sclerosis patients were profiled by high-throughput TCR beta sequencing. The Susac syndrome patients fulfilled recently defined diagnostic criteria for either definite or probable disease. CD8+ TEMRA cells were enriched by FACS, while bulk CD8+ and CD4+ T cells were purified by magnetic negative isolation. Blood was drawn into EDTA tubes, processed within 24 hours, and PBMCs were isolated by density gradient centrifugation. PBMCs destined for TCR sequencing were cryopreserved in liquid nitrogen and later thawed in a 37 °C water bath. A purity of at least 90% was achieved for sorted or isolated CD4+, CD8+ and CD8+ TEMRA cells.

The source of the sample is a study of CD8 T cells in Susac syndrome (dated by TCRdb to the late 2010s). Background for the entire study: Among the Susac syndrome patients who were sequenced, clinically active disease was present in roughly six and clinical remission was observed in about eight. At blood withdrawal, Susac syndrome patients were therapy-naive, treated with corticosteroids (with IVIg additionally given to some), or treated with IVIg alone. The study used repertoire sequencing to test whether antigen drove CD8+ T cell activation and differentiation in Susac syndrome.

RNA was extracted using the RNeasy kit, and roughly 0.45 to 1 ug of the RNA was reverse transcribed with random hexamers. The immunoSEQ multiplex PCR assay, covering 54 Vbeta and 13 Jbeta segments, was used to amplify TCR beta CDR3 regions. PCR amplification bias was corrected by using a synthetic template baseline for primer optimization and computational correction. Per the source publication's procedure: Reads were assigned to V, D and J genes according to IMGT and analyzed in immunoSEQ Analyzer, with only productive sequences retained. Clonality was computed as one minus Shannon entropy normalized by log2 of the number of productive unique sequences. For each patient and control, public and private clones were evaluated within the 100 most prevalent clones. Clones were defined as Susac-specific when absent from the healthy and MS cohorts, from some 1,100 published viral clones and from other ImmuneACCESS disease sequences. TCRdb trimmed public reads at Q25 via fastp, called clones via MiXCR and kept in-frame beta chains. Rows with a matching CDR3 protein are joined into one entry that keeps the most common DNA and genes. The V and J calls and clone size come from TCRdb's table, not from the authors' own analysis. The sample contains approximately 190,000 distinct CDR3 sequences, around 95% of them found a single time. The top ten clones comprise approximately 0.089% of the sample.

General study outcomes and caveats: The number of individuals in the TCR sequencing and HLA analysis was recognized as being relatively small. The CD4+ T cell repertoire of patients with Susac syndrome showed no detectable clonal expansion.

This TCR derives from a human donor with Susac syndrome. The sequenced sample consisted of CD4+ T cells from PBMCs. Rearrangement joined TRBV5-4 to TRBJ1-2; no D gene can be assigned with confidence. Here is the DNA: TGTGCCAGCAGCTTGGAGGCATCTAACTATGGCTACACCTTC. Translated, this gives CASSLEASNYGYTF.